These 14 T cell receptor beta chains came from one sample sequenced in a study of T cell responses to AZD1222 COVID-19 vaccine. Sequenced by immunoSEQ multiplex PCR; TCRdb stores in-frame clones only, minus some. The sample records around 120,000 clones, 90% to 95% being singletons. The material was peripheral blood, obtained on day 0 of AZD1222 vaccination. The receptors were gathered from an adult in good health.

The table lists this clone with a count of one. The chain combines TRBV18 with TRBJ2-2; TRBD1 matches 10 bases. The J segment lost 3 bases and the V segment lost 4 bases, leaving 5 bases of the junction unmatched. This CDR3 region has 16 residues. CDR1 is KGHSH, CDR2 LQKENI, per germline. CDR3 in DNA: TGTGCCAGCTCACACCTGGACAGGGGGGACACCGGGGAGCTGTTTTTT. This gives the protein CASSHLDRGDTGELFF.

This CDR3 is CASRNLGGAEAFF. The CDR3 DNA reads as TGCGCCAGCAGGAATTTGGGGGGAGCTGAAGCTTTCTTT. The rearrangement links TRBV5-1 to TRBJ1-1; D may be TRBD1 (5 bases). The CDR3 loop spans 13 amino acids. Germline V gene data show CDR1 as SGHRS and CDR2 as YFSETQ. The V and J ends lost 5 bases and 6 bases respectively, with 14 bases between them.

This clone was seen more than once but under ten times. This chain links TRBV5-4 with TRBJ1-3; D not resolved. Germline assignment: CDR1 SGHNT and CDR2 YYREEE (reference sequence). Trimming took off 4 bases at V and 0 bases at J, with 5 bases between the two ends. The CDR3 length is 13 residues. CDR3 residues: CASSIFSGNTIYF. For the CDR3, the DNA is TGTGCCAGCAGCATCTTCTCTGGAAACACCATATATTTT.

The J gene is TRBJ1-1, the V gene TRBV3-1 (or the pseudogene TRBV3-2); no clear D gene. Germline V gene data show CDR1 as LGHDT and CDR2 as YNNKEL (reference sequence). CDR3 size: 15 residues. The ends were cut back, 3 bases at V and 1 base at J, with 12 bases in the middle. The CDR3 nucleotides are TGTGCCAGCAGCCAGGCACCCTGGAGGAACACTGAAGCTTTCTTT. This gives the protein CASSQAPWRNTEAFF.

The CDR3 is CASSYSGAQAFGYTF. The CDR3 DNA reads as TGTGCCAGCAGTTACTCAGGGGCGCAGGCGTTTGGCTACACCTTC. The chain combines TRBV6-5 with TRBJ1-2, with a tentative D call TRBD1 (5 bases). The CDR3 spans 15 residues. Deletions cut 0 bases from V and 7 bases from J, with 15 bases between. The germline V gene has CDR1 MNHEY and CDR2 SVGAGI.

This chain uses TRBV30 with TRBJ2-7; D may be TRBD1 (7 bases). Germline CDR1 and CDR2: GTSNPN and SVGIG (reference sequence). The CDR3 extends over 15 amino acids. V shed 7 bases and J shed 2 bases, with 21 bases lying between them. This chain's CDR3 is CASRDRQGGTYEQYF. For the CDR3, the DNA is TGTGCCTCGAGAGACCGACAGGGAGGAACCTACGAGCAGTACTTC.

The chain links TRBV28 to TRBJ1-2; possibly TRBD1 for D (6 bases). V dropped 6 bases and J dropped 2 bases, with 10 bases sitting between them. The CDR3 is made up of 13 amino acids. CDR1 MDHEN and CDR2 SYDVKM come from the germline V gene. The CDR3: CASREGTNYGYTF. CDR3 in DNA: TGTGCCAGCAGGGAAGGGACAAACTATGGCTACACCTTC.

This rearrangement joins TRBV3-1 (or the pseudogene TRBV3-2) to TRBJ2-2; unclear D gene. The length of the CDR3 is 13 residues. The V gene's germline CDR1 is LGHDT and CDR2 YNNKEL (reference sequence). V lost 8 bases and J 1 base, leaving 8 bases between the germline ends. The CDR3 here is CASGTGNTGELFF. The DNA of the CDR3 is TGTGCCAGCGGAACGGGGAACACCGGGGAGCTGTTTTTT.

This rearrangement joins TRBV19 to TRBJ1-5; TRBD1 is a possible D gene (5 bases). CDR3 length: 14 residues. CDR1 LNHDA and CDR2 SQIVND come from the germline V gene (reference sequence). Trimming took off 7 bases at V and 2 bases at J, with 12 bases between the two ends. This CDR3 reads CASKRGNGNQPQHF. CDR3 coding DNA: TGTGCCAGTAAAAGGGGTAATGGCAATCAGCCCCAGCATTTT. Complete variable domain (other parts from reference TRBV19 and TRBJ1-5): DGGITQSPKYLFRKEGQNVTLSCEQNLNHDAMYWYRQDPGQGLRLIYYSQIVNDFQKGDIAEGYSVSREKKESFPLTVTSAQKNPTAFYLCASKRGNGNQPQHFGDGTRLSIL.

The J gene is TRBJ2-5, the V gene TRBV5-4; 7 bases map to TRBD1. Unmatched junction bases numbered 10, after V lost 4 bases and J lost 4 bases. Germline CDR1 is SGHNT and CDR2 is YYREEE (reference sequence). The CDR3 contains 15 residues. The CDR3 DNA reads TGTGCCAGCAGCCGGGACAGCCATCCAGGAGAGACCCAGTACTTC. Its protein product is CASSRDSHPGETQYF.

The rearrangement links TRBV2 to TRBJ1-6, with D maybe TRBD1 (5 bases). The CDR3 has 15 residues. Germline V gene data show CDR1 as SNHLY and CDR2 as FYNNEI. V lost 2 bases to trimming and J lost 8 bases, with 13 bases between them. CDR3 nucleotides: TGTGCCAGCAGTGAAATTGGGCAGGGTGATTCACCCCTCCACTTT. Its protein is CASSEIGQGDSPLHF.

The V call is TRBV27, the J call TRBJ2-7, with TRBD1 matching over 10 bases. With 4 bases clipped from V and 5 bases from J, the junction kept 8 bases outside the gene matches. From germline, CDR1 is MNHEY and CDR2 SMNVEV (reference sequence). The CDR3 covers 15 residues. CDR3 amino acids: CASSSSGTGVDEQYF. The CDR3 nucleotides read TGTGCCAGCAGTTCCTCCGGGACAGGGGTCGACGAGCAGTACTTC.

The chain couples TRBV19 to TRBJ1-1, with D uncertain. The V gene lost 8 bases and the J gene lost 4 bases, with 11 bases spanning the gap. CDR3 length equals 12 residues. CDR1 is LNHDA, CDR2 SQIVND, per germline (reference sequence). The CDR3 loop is CASAYRGTEAFF. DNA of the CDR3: TGTGCCAGTGCCTACCGGGGCACTGAAGCTTTCTTT.

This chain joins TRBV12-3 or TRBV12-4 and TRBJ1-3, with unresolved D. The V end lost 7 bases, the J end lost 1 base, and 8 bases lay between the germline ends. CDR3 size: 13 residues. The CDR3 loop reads CASTFSSGNTIYF. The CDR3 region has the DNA TGTGCCAGCACCTTTTCTTCTGGAAACACCATATATTTT.